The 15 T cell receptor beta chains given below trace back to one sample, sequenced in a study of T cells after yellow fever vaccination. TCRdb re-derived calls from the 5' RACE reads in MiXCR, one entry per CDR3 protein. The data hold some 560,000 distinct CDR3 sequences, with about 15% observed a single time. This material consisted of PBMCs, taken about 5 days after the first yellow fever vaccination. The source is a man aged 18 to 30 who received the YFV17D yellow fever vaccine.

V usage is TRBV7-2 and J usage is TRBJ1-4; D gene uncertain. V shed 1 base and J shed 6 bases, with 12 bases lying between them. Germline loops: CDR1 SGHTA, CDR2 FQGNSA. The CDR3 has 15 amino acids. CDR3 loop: CASSLVGDGYEKLFF. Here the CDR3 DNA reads TGTGCCAGCAGCTTAGTCGGTGACGGATATGAAAAACTGTTTTTT.

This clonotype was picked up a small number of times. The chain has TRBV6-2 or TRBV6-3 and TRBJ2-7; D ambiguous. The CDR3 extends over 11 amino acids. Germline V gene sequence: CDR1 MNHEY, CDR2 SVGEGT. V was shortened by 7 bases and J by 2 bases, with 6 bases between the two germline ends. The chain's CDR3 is CASMGTYEQYV. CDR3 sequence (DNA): TGTGCCAGCATGGGTACCTACGAGCAGTACGTC.

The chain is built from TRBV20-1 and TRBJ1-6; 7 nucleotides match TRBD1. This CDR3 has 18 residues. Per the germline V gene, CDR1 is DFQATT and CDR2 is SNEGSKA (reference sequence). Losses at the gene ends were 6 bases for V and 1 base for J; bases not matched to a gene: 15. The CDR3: CSALDRGGGGSYNSPLHF. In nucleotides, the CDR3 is TGCAGTGCACTCGATCGAGGGGGCGGGGGGTCCTATAATTCACCCCTCCACTTT.

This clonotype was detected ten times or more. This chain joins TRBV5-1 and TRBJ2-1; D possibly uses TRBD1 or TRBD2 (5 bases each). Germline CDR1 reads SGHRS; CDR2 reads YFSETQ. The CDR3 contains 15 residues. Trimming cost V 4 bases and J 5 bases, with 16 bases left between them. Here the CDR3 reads CASSATGRRDNEQFF. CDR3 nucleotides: TGCGCCAGCAGCGCGACGGGACGCAGAGACAATGAGCAGTTCTTC.

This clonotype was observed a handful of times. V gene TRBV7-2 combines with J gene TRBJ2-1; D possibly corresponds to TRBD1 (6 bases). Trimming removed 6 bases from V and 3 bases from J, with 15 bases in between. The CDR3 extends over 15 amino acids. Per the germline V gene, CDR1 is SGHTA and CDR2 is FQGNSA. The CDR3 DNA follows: TGTGCCAGCAGATCAAGACAGGCACTCTACAATGAGCAGTTCTTC. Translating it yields CASRSRQALYNEQFF.

Here the CDR3 DNA reads TGTGCCAGCAGGCAGCCTACGGGAAGATACGACTACGAGCAGTACGTC. As protein: CASRQPTGRYDYEQYV. The chain carries TRBV6-2 or TRBV6-3 and TRBJ2-7; possibly TRBD2 for D (5 bases). V shed 6 bases and J shed 3 bases, with 21 bases lying between them. The CDR3 loop spans 16 amino acids. From germline, CDR1 is MNHEY and CDR2 SVGEGT.

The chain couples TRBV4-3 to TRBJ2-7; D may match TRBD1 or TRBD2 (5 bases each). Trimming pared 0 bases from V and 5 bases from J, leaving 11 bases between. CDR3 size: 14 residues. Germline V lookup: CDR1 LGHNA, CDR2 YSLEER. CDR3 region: CASSQDLSGHEQYV. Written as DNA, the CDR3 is TGCGCCAGCAGCCAAGATCTGTCGGGACACGAGCAGTACGTC.

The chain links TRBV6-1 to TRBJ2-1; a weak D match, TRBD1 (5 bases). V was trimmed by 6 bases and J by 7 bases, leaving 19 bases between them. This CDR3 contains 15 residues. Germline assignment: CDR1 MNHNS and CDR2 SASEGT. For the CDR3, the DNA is TGTGCCAGCAGGGATGGGGCTCACCCCGGGAATGAGCAGTTCTTC. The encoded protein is CASRDGAHPGNEQFF.

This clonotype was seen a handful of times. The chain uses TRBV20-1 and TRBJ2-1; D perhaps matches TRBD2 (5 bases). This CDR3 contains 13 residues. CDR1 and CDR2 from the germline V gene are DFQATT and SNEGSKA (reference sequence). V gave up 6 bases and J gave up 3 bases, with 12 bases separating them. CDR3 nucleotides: TGCAGTGCCAGCCCGGGATTCTACAATGAGCAGTTCTTC. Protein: CSASPGFYNEQFF.

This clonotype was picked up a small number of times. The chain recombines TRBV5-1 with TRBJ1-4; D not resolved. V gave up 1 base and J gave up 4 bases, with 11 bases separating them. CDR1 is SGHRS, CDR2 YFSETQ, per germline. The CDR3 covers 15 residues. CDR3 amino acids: CASSLYGSLNEKLFF. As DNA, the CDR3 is TGCGCCAGCAGCTTGTATGGCAGCCTTAATGAAAAACTGTTTTTT.

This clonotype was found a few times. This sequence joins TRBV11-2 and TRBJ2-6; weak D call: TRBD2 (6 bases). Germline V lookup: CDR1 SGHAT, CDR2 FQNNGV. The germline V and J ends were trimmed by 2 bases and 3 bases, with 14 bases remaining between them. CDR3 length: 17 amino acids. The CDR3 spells CASSLFQRGSGANVLTF. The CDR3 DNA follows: TGTGCCAGCAGCTTATTTCAACGGGGGAGTGGGGCCAACGTCCTGACTTTC.

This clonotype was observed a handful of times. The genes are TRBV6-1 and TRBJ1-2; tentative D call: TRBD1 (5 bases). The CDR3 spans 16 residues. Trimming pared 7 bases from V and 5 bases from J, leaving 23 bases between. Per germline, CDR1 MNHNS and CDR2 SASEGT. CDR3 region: CASTDGAAGLPYGYTF. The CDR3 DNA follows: TGTGCCAGCACGGACGGGGCGGCAGGATTACCATATGGCTACACCTTC.

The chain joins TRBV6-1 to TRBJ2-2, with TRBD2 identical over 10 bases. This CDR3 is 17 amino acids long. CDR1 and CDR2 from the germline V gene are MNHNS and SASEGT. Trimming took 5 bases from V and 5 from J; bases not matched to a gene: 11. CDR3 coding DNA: TGTGCCAGCAGTCGCTCTCCTAGCGGGGGAGGTACCGGGGAGCTGTTTTTT. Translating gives CASSRSPSGGGTGELFF.

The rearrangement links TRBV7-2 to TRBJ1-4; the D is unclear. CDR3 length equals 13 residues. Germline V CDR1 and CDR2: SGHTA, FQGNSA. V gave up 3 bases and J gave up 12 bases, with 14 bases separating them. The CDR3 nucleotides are TGTGCCAGCAGCTTGGGTGGTGATGGGGAACTGTTTTTT. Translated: CASSLGGDGELFF.

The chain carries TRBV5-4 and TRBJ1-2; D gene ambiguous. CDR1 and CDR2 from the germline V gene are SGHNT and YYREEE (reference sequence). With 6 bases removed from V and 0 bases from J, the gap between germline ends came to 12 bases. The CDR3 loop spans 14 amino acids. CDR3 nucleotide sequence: TGTGCCAGCACCGCCCCTTACTCTAACTATGGCTACACCTTC. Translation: CASTAPYSNYGYTF.